Relative to its sample, the clone carrying this T cell receptor (beta chain) is medium-sized. These data belong to a study of T cells of healthy individuals. TCRdb reanalysed the 5' RACE reads using MiXCR and keeps one entry per CDR3 protein. The data show fewer than 70,000 distinct CDR3 sequences, with 14% to 15% seen just once and about 15% held by the top ten. Germline CDR1 is DFQATT and CDR2 is SNEGSKA (reference sequence). Between the trimmed V and J ends, which lost 2 bases and 3 bases, there was a span of 7 bases. This CDR3 is built from 12 residues. This rearrangement joins TRBV20-1 to TRBJ1-1; D may be TRBD1 (6 bases). The clonotype comes from a human donor in good health. The DNA of the CDR3 is TGCAGTGCTAGATCAGGGGACACTGAAGCTTTCTTT. It yields the protein CSARSGDTEAFF.